This is a list of T cell receptor beta chains from one sample in a study of blood T cell repertoires in COVID-19. Method: immunoSEQ multiplex PCR; TCRdb's copy keeps in-frame clones and lacks some. The profile shows 25,000 to 30,000 clones, approximately 86% of them singletons. Material for sequencing was peripheral blood. Source of these receptors: a man between 65 and 85 years old with acute or convalescent COVID-19. CDR3s include the opening cysteine and the closing phenylalanine or tryptophan. D genes are given only for firm matches. The size entry is marked missing in some rows and otherwise reads once, few, many or a size class.

>TRBJ2-6|.|TRBV7-9|few
CASSFRGHLISGANVLTF
TGTGCCAGCAGCTTTCGGGGACACTTAATCTCTGGGGCCAACGTCCTGACTTTC
>TRBJ1-4|TRBD1|TRBV6-5|.
CASSQTGGREKLFF
TGTGCCAGCAGTCAGACAGGGGGCAGAGAAAAACTGTTTTTT
>TRBJ1-5|.|TRBV27|.
CASSSRGRIGQPQHF
TGTGCCAGCAGTTCAAGGGGTCGGATTGGTCAGCCCCAGCATTTT
>TRBJ2-3|.|TRBV5-1|few
CASSFGALTDTQYF
TGCGCCAGCAGCTTCGGAGCGCTGACAGATACGCAGTATTTT
>TRBJ1-2|.|TRBV6-2/TRBV6-3|.
CASSYSAGFREAYGYTF
TGTGCCAGCAGTTACTCGGCAGGGTTCCGAGAAGCCTATGGCTACACCTTC
>TRBJ2-3|.|TRBV11-2|once
CASSLLLFRGPDTQYF
TGTGCCAGCAGCTTGCTTCTTTTCAGAGGGCCAGATACGCAGTATTTT
>TRBJ1-4|TRBD1|TRBV19|.
CASSFPGQGTNEKLFF
TGTGCCAGTAGTTTCCCTGGACAGGGAACTAATGAAAAACTGTTTTTT
>TRBJ2-5|.|TRBV7-7|.
CASSLMLQETQYF
TGTGCCAGCAGCTTAATGCTACAAGAGACCCAGTACTTC
>TRBJ1-5|.|TRBV5-8|few
CASSMTGGSQHF
TGTGCCAGCAGCATGACGGGGGGGTCCCAGCATTTT
>TRBJ1-1|.|TRBV11-3|.
CASSFGEDEAFF
TGTGCCAGCAGCTTCGGAGAAGATGAAGCTTTCTTT
>TRBJ2-7|.|TRBV6-5|.
CASSQTSSYEQYF
TGTGCCAGCAGCCAGACTAGCTCCTACGAGCAGTACTTC
>TRBJ2-7|TRBD1|TRBV11-1|.
CANSRDRPYEQYF
TGTGCCAACAGCCGGGACAGGCCCTACGAGCAGTACTTC
>TRBJ2-1|TRBD2|TRBV9|.
CASSPGGLAVDNEQFF
TGTGCCAGCAGCCCAGGGGGACTAGCGGTTGACAATGAGCAGTTCTTC
>TRBJ2-7|.|TRBV7-2|.
CASSSMGSSYEQYF
TGTGCCAGCAGCTCGATGGGCAGCTCCTACGAGCAGTACTTC
>TRBJ1-1|TRBD1|TRBV4-1|.
CASSQVEGARTEAFF
TGCGCCAGCAGCCAAGTCGAGGGGGCTCGTACTGAAGCTTTCTTT
>TRBJ2-1|TRBD2|TRBV14|.
CASSQVAGLAGGNEQFF
TGTGCCAGCAGCCAAGTGGCGGGACTAGCGGGAGGCAATGAGCAGTTCTTC
>TRBJ2-1|.|TRBV18|.
CASSPPAGRYNEQFF
TGTGCCAGCTCACCACCGGCGGGACGATACAATGAGCAGTTCTTC
>TRBJ2-1|TRBD2|TRBV28|.
CASSLFGTSGRRGHEQFF
TGTGCCAGCAGTTTATTTGGGACTAGCGGGAGAAGGGGCCATGAGCAGTTCTTC
>TRBJ2-1|TRBD1|TRBV29-1|.
CSVGSGQVPYNEQFF
TGCAGCGTTGGTTCGGGACAGGTACCTTACAATGAGCAGTTCTTC
>TRBJ2-3|TRBD2|TRBV25-1|.
CASSEWTGLAGADTQYF
TGTGCCAGCAGTGAATGGACGGGACTAGCGGGAGCAGATACGCAGTATTTT
>TRBJ2-7|TRBD1|TRBV10-3|.
CASLRGQGSYEQYF
TGTGCCTCCCTGCGGGGACAGGGGTCCTACGAGCAGTACTTC
>TRBJ2-7|.|TRBV7-8|.
CASSADRTDVYEQYF
TGTGCCAGCAGCGCCGATAGGACAGATGTCTACGAGCAGTACTTC
>TRBJ1-1|.|TRBV29-1|.
CSVWGSDTRGAFF
TGCAGCGTTTGGGGATCGGACACCCGAGGAGCTTTCTTT
>TRBJ2-1|TRBD2|TRBV14|.
CASSPIAGAYNEQFF
TGTGCCAGCAGCCCCATAGCGGGAGCCTACAATGAGCAGTTCTTC
>TRBJ2-1|.|TRBV29-1|.
CSVHPGSQVSTGNEQFF
TGCAGCGTTCATCCGGGTTCTCAAGTCTCGACCGGCAATGAGCAGTTCTTC
>TRBJ1-4|.|TRBV7-2|.
CASSLARVEDSLFF
TGTGCCAGCAGCTTAGCTCGGGTCGAAGATTCTCTGTTTTTT
>TRBJ2-3|.|TRBV19|.
CASSPRDWQDTQYF
TGTGCCAGTAGTCCTCGGGACTGGCAGGATACGCAGTATTTT
>TRBJ1-4|.|TRBV27|few
CASSLIFGGSEKLFF
TGTGCCAGCAGTTTAATATTCGGGGGGAGCGAAAAACTGTTTTTT
>TRBJ1-2|.|TRBV28|.
CASSLGDLLIGYTF
TGTGCCAGCAGTTTAGGGGACTTACTCATAGGCTACACCTTC
>TRBJ1-3|.|TRBV6-6|.
CASSFPPGRGNTIYF
TGTGCCAGCAGTTTTCCTCCGGGGAGGGGAAACACCATATATTTT